Presented here are 21 T cell receptor beta chains from one specimen sequenced in a study of cytomegalovirus exposure and HLA in healthy donors. 60 Vbeta and 13 Jbeta primers were used in PCR. Produced via immunoSEQ multiplex PCR; TCRdb's table is partial and in-frame only. The listing records approximately 140,000 clones. Specimen: PBMCs. The source of these receptors is a woman aged 40 to 50 in good health and CMV-seronegative.

Turning to this clone: Other DNA sequences in this specimen translate into the identical CDR3. This sequence joins TRBV20-1 and TRBJ2-5; no definite D call. Germline CDR1 is DFQATT and CDR2 is SNEGSKA (reference sequence). This CDR3 is built from 10 residues. Trimming took 5 bases from V and 3 from J, leaving 4 bases between them. CDR3 amino acids: CSAPEETQYF. CDR3 bases: TGCAGTGCTCCGGAAGAGACCCAGTACTTC.

The CDR3: CAISEGGGDTEAFF. The CDR3 nucleotides read TGTGCCATCAGTGAAGGGGGTGGGGACACTGAAGCTTTCTTT. The rearrangement links TRBV10-3 to TRBJ1-1, with D perhaps matching TRBD1 (6 bases). V was pared by 3 bases and J by 3 bases, with 11 bases between. The CDR3 has 14 residues. Germline lookup yields CDR1 ENHRY and CDR2 SYGVKD.

The chain couples TRBV7-8 to TRBJ2-2; D may be TRBD1 (5 bases). The V gene lost 3 bases and the J gene lost 1 base, with 9 bases spanning the gap. The CDR3 contains 15 residues. Germline V gives CDR1 SGHVS, CDR2 FQNEAQ. CDR3 sequence reads: CASSLRTQNTGELFF. In DNA, the CDR3 is TGTGCCAGCAGCTTGCGGACACAGAACACCGGGGAGCTGTTTTTT.

The chain has TRBV27 and TRBJ1-1; D ambiguous. Germline CDR1 is MNHEY and CDR2 is SMNVEV (reference sequence). Trimming shortened V by 2 bases and J by 2 bases, and 15 bases separated the two germline ends. The CDR3 is 16 residues long. This chain's CDR3 is CASSLQRQRLNTEAFF. CDR3 in DNA: TGTGCCAGCAGTTTACAGAGGCAGAGATTAAACACTGAAGCTTTCTTT.

For this clone: At one end the junction does not follow the germline gene, possibly because of a read error. The CDR3 is CASSATDRALF. DNA of the CDR3: TGTGCCAGCAGCGCCACCGACAGGGCCCTATTC. The chain links TRBV9 to TRBJ1-2, with 7 bases aligning to TRBD1. This CDR3 region has 11 residues. The germline V gene encodes CDR1 SGDLS and CDR2 YYNGEE.

CDR3 amino acids: CASAEPRVANQPQHF. DNA of the CDR3: TGTGCTAGTGCCGAACCTCGGGTTGCCAATCAGCCCCAGCATTTT. The chain uses TRBV12-5 and TRBJ1-5; D unclear. With 7 bases removed from V and 3 bases from J, the gap between germline ends came to 16 bases. The CDR3 spans 15 residues. CDR1 LGHNT and CDR2 FRNRAP come from the germline V gene. Complete variable domain (other parts from reference TRBV12-5 and TRBJ1-5): DARVTQTPRHKVTEMGQEVTMRCQPILGHNTVFWYRQTMMQGLELLAYFRNRAPLDDSGMPKDRFSAEMPDATLATLKIQPSEPRDSAVYFCASAEPRVANQPQHFGDGTRLSIL.

The rearrangement links TRBV27 to TRBJ1-1; a weak D match, TRBD1 (6 bases). The CDR3 spans 13 residues. The germline CDR1 and CDR2 sequences are MNHEY and SMNVEV (reference sequence). The V and J ends lost 5 bases and 1 base respectively, with 8 bases between them. CDR3 nucleotide sequence: TGTGCCAGCAGTCAACAGGGGAACACTGAAGCTTTCTTT. This translates into CASSQQGNTEAFF.

This rearrangement joins TRBV28 to TRBJ1-2, with 7 positions matching TRBD1. Germline-derived CDR1 and CDR2 are MDHEN and SYDVKM. Trimming cost V 6 bases and J 8 bases; bases outside gene matches: 9. The CDR3 has 13 residues. The CDR3 bases are TGTGCCAGCAGCTTTGGACAGGCTTGGGGCTACACCTTC. Translation gives CASSFGQAWGYTF.

The gene calls are TRBV6-1 and TRBJ2-3; D possibly corresponds to TRBD1 (5 bases). The germline CDR1 and CDR2 sequences are MNHNS and SASEGT. Trimming took 3 bases from V and 1 from J, leaving 11 bases between them. The CDR3 sequence is 15 residues long. The DNA for the CDR3 is TGTGCCAGCAGTGAGATCGACAGTCGCACAGATACGCAGTATTTT. Residues: CASSEIDSRTDTQYF.

This sequence joins TRBV5-4 and TRBJ1-2; D is undetermined. Germline V gives CDR1 SGHNT, CDR2 YYREEE (reference sequence). Between the trimmed V and J ends, which lost 1 base and 4 bases, there was a span of 14 bases. This CDR3 is built from 15 residues. The CDR3 reads CASSLIGLVGYGYTF. Here the CDR3 DNA reads TGTGCCAGCAGCTTGATAGGACTGGTGGGCTATGGCTACACCTTC.

V and J are TRBV18 and TRBJ1-2; D is ambiguous. The CDR3 sequence is 14 residues long. CDR1 KGHSH and CDR2 LQKENI come from the germline V gene. The germline V and J ends were trimmed by 5 bases and 0 bases, with 10 bases remaining between them. The CDR3 loop reads CASSTAGANYGYTF. In DNA form, the CDR3 reads TGTGCCAGCTCAACCGCTGGAGCTAACTATGGCTACACCTTC.

The CDR3: CASSVGGAENNEQFF. In nucleotides, the CDR3 is TGTGCCAGCAGCGTAGGTGGGGCAGAGAACAATGAGCAGTTCTTC. The V call is TRBV9, the J call TRBJ2-1; weak D call: TRBD1 (5 bases). The CDR3 runs to 15 residues. The germline gives CDR1 SGDLS, CDR2 YYNGEE. V was shortened by 0 bases and J by 5 bases, with 12 bases between the two germline ends.

The V and J genes are TRBV7-2 and TRBJ2-5; 7 positions match TRBD1. The CDR3 length is 15 residues. The V segment lost 2 bases and the J segment 3 bases; nucleotides outside the gene matches: 6. Germline V gene data show CDR1 as SGHTA and CDR2 as FQGNSA. This CDR3 reads CASSLNRGRKETQYF. As DNA, the CDR3 is TGTGCCAGCAGCTTAAACAGGGGACGAAAAGAGACCCAGTACTTC.

V is TRBV10-3 and J is TRBJ1-5; a weak D match, TRBD1 (6 bases). Germline V gene data show CDR1 as ENHRY and CDR2 as SYGVKD. The CDR3 loop spans 15 amino acids. Trimming pared 6 bases from V and 2 bases from J, leaving 14 bases between. CDR3: CAISDGQPRNQPQHF. The CDR3 DNA reads as TGTGCCATCAGCGATGGACAGCCGCGCAATCAGCCCCAGCATTTT.

The rearrangement links TRBV5-1 to TRBJ2-7, with TRBD1 matching 9 bases. Unmatched junction bases numbered 4, after V lost 4 bases and J lost 5 bases. The CDR3 length is 13 residues. Germline V gene lookup returns CDR1 SGHRS and CDR2 YFSETQ. This CDR3 reads CASSGGDRDEQYF. The CDR3 coding sequence is TGCGCCAGCAGCGGGGGGGACAGGGACGAGCAGTACTTC. The full variable domain, completed using reference TRBV5-1 and TRBJ2-7, is KAGVTQTPRYLIKTRGQQVTLSCSPISGHRSVSWYQQTPGQGLQFLFEYFSETQRNKGNFPGRFSGRQFSNSRSEMNVSTLELGDSALYLCASSGGDRDEQYFGPGTRLTVT.

J is TRBJ2-5 and V is TRBV7-8, with D possibly TRBD2 on 6 matching bases. Germline loops: CDR1 SGHVS, CDR2 FQNEAQ. The CDR3 sequence is 15 residues long. V shed 2 bases and J shed 1 base, with 11 bases lying between them. The CDR3 reads CASSLFGTPQETQYF. As DNA, the CDR3 is TGTGCCAGCAGCTTATTCGGGACTCCCCAAGAGACCCAGTACTTC.

The genes are TRBV7-9 and TRBJ2-7; the match to TRBD2 covers 12 bases. The CDR3 extends over 14 amino acids. CDR1 SEHNR and CDR2 FQNEAQ come from the germline V gene (reference sequence). V was clipped by 5 bases and J by 4 bases; unmatched bases: 3. In DNA form, the CDR3 reads TGTGCCAGCAGCGGGACTAGCGGGCCATACGAGCAGTACTTC. This gives the protein CASSGTSGPYEQYF.

The chain couples TRBV19 to TRBJ2-2; no definite D call. CDR3 length: 11 residues. V gave up 4 bases and J gave up 8 bases, with 5 bases separating them. Germline CDR1 LNHDA, CDR2 SQIVND (reference sequence). The CDR3 sequence: CASSTLGELFF. The CDR3 nucleotides read TGTGCCAGTAGTACCCTGGGGGAGCTGTTTTTT.

The rearrangement links TRBV5-4 to TRBJ2-1, with TRBD1 as a possible D gene (6 bases). Between the trimmed V and J ends, which lost 4 bases and 7 bases, there was a span of 12 bases. The CDR3 extends over 13 amino acids. The germline V gene has CDR1 SGHNT and CDR2 YYREEE (reference sequence). CDR3 in amino acids: CASSTLTGNEQFF. Written as DNA, the CDR3 is TGTGCCAGCAGCACCTTAACAGGGAATGAGCAGTTCTTC. The full variable domain, rest sourced from reference TRBV5-4 and TRBJ2-1, is ETGVTQSPTHLIKTRGQQVTLRCSSQSGHNTVSWYQQALGQGPQFIFQYYREEENGRGNFPPRFSGLQFPNYSSELNVNALELDDSALYLCASSTLTGNEQFFGPGTRLTVL.

This chain uses TRBV10-3 with TRBJ2-2, with D maybe TRBD1 (5 bases). V was trimmed by 0 bases and J by 6 bases, leaving 8 bases between them. This CDR3 region has 14 residues. Germline CDR1 and CDR2: ENHRY and SYGVKD. The CDR3 coding sequence is TGTGCCATCAGTGAGTCGCAGGGCTCCGGGGAGCTGTTTTTT. As protein: CAISESQGSGELFF.

This sequence joins TRBV7-3 and TRBJ2-3; 7 nucleotides match TRBD2. This CDR3 spans 13 amino acids. Germline V gene lookup returns CDR1 SGHTA and CDR2 FQGTGA. Trimming removed 5 bases from V and 6 bases from J; junction bases left unmatched: 5. CDR3 residues: CASSGDYGDTQYF. DNA of the CDR3: TGTGCCAGCAGCGGGGACTACGGGGATACGCAGTATTTT.